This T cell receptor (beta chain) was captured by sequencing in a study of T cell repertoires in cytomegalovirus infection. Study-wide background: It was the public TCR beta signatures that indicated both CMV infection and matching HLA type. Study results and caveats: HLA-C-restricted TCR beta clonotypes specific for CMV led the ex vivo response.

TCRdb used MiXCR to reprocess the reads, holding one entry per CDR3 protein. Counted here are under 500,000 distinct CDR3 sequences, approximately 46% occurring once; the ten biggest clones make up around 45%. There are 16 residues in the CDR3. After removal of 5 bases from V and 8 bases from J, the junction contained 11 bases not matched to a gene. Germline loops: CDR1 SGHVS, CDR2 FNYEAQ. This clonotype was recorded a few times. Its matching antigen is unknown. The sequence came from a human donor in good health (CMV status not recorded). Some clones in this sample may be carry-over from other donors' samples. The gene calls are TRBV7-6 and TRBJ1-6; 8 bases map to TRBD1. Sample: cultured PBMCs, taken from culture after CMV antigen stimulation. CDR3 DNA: TGTGCCAGCAGCCCCAGGACAGGGTATCTGGATTCACCCCTCCACTTT. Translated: CASSPRTGYLDSPLHF.